This T cell receptor beta chain was captured in a study of blood T cell repertoires in COVID-19. Turning to the study itself: T cells, B-cell-depleted T cells, or PBMCs supplied cDNA or gDNA.

Here immunoSEQ multiplex PCR was the method, and the copy in TCRdb shows in-frame clones only, minus some. The sample lists fewer than 300,000 clones, 90% seen once, with 1.1% in the top ten. Trimming removed 8 bases from V and 8 bases from J; junction bases left unmatched: 17. Germline V gene data show CDR1 as MDHEN and CDR2 as SYDVKM. This CDR3 has 15 residues. The chain couples TRBV28 to TRBJ1-2; 7 bases align to TRBD1. Specimen: PBMCs or T cells enriched from blood (not recorded which). This TCR was recovered from a woman younger than 45 who had recovered from COVID-19. This chain's CDR3 is CASGAGQSTPGGYTF. CDR3 nucleotides: TGTGCCAGCGGGGCGGGACAGTCGACCCCCGGCGGCTACACCTTC.